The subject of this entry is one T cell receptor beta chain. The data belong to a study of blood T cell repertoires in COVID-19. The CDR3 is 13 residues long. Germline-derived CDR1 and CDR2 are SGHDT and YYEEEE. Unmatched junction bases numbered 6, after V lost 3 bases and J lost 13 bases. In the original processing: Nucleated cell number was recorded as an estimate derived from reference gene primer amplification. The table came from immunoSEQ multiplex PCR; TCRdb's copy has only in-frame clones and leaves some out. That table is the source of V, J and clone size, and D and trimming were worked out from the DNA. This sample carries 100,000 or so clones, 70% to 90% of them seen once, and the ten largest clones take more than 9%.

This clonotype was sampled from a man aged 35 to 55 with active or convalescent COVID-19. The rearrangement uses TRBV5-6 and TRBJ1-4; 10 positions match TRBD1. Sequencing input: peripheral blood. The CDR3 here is CASSSWDRGSLFF. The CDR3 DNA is TGTGCCAGCAGCTCATGGGACAGGGGATCACTGTTTTTT.